The present T cell receptor beta chain was sequenced within a study of OX40 agonist ivuxolimab in advanced cancers. The wider study: Earlier anti-PD-1, anti-PD-L1 or anti-CTLA-4 therapy was permitted; 30% to 50% had received some.

Using immunoSEQ multiplex PCR, the repertoire was profiled, and TCRdb retains in-frame clones only, with some absent. The sample lists around 80,000 clones, over 80% seen once, with 0.45% to 0.7% in the top ten. A note on this clone: Its antigen remains unknown.

Regarding the study as a whole: Antigen specificity of clonally expanded peripheral T cells was not established. There was clonal expansion of CD4+ and CD8+ blood T cells by week 6 at 0.1 to 3.0 mg/kg.

Trimming removed 0 bases at V and 7 bases at J, with 8 bases between. The CDR3 has 13 amino acids. The germline V gene has CDR1 SGHRS and CDR2 YFSETQ. This material consisted of CD4+ or CD8+ T cells sorted from blood, taken in a trial of the OX40 agonist ivuxolimab. The genes are TRBV5-1 and TRBJ2-1; TRBD2 is a possible D gene (5 bases). This clonotype originated in an adult with an advanced solid tumor such as melanoma, head and neck, liver or kidney cancer. CDR3: CASSLGGWNEQFF. CDR3 sequence (DNA): TGCGCCAGCAGCTTGGGAGGGTGGAATGAGCAGTTCTTC. Together with reference TRBV5-1 and TRBJ2-1, the CDR3 gives the full variable domain: KAGVTQTPRYLIKTRGQQVTLSCSPISGHRSVSWYQQTPGQGLQFLFEYFSETQRNKGNFPGRFSGRQFSNSRSEMNVSTLELGDSALYLCASSLGGWNEQFFGPGTRLTVL.